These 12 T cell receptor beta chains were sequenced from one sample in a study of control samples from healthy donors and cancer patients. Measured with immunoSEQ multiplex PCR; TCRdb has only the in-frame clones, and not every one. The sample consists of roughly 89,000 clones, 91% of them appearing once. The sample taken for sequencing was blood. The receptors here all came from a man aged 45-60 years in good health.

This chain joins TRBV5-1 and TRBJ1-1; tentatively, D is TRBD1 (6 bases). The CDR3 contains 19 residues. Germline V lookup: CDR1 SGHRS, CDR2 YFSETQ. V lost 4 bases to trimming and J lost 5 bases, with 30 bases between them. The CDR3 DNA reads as TGCGCCAGCAGCCCACTCGTATCAGGACACTCCTCCCAGGGGACTGAAGCTTTCTTT. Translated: CASSPLVSGHSSQGTEAFF.

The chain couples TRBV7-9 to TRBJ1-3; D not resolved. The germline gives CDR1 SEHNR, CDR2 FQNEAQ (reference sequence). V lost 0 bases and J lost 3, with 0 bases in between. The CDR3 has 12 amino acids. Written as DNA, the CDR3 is TGTGCCAGCAGCTTAGCTGGAAACACCATATATTTT. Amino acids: CASSLAGNTIYF.

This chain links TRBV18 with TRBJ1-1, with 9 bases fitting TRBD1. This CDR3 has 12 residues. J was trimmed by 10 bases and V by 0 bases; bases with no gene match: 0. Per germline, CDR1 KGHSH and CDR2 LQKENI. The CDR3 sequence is CASSPPDRGAFF. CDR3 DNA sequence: TGTGCCAGCTCACCACCGGACAGGGGAGCTTTCTTT.

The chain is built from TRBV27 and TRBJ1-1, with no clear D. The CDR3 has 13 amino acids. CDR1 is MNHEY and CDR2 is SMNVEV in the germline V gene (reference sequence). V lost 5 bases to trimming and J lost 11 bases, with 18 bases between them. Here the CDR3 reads CASSPGPGNLAFF. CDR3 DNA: TGTGCCAGCAGTCCGGGTCCTGGAAATCTGGCTTTCTTT.

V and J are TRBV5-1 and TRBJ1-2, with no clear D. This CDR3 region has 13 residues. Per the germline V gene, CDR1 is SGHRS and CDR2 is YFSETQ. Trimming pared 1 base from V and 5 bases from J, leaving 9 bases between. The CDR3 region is CASSLNSGYGYTF. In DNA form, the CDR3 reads TGCGCCAGCAGCTTGAATAGTGGGTATGGCTACACCTTC.

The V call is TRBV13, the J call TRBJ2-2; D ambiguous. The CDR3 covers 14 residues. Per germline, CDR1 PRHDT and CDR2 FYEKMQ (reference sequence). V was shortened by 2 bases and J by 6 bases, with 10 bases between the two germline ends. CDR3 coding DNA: TGTGCCAGCAGCTTAAGGGCCAAAGCCGGGGAGCTGTTTTTT. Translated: CASSLRAKAGELFF.

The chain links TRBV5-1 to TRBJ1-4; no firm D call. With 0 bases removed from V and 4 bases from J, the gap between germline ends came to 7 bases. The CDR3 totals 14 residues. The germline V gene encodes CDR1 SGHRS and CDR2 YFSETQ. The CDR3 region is CASSLGSNNEKLFF. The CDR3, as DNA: TGCGCCAGCAGCTTGGGATCTAATAATGAAAAACTGTTTTTT. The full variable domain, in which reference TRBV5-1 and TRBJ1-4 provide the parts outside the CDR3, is KAGVTQTPRYLIKTRGQQVTLSCSPISGHRSVSWYQQTPGQGLQFLFEYFSETQRNKGNFPGRFSGRQFSNSRSEMNVSTLELGDSALYLCASSLGSNNEKLFFGSGTQLSVL.

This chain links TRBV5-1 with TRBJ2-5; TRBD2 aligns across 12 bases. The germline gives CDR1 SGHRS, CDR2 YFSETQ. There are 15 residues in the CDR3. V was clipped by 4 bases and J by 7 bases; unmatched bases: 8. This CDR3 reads CASSLTSGGLGTQYF. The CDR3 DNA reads TGCGCCAGCAGCCTGACTAGCGGGGGCCTAGGGACCCAGTACTTC.

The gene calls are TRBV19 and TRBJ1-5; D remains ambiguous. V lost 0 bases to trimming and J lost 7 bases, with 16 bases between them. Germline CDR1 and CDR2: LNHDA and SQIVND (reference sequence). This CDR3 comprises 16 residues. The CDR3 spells CASSIDLGLSRQPQHF. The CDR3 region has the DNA TGTGCCAGTAGTATAGATCTAGGGCTCTCGCGGCAGCCCCAGCATTTT.

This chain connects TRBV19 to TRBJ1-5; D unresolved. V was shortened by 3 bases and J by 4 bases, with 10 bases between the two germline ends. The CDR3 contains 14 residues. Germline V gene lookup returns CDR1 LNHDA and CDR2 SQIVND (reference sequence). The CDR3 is CASSIRGPNQPQHF. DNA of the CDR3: TGTGCCAGTAGTATTCGAGGCCCTAATCAGCCCCAGCATTTT.

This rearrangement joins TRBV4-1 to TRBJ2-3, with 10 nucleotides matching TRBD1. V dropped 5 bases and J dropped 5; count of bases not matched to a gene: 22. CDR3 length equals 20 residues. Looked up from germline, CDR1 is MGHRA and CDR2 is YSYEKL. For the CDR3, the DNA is TGCGCCAGCAGCGATTCCGGGACAGGGGATCGACCCCTATCGGAAGATACGCAGTATTTT. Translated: CASSDSGTGDRPLSEDTQYF.

The CDR3 sequence: CASSQPDVPITSEAFF. The CDR3 DNA follows: TGTGCCAGCAGCCAGCCAGACGTTCCCATAACTTCTGAAGCTTTCTTT. J is TRBJ1-1 and V is TRBV14; no firm D call. The CDR3 length is 16 residues. V dropped 3 bases and J dropped 6 bases, with 20 bases sitting between them. From germline, CDR1 is SGHDN and CDR2 FVKESK.